The 24 T cell receptor beta chains given below trace back to one sample, sequenced in a study of regulatory T cells in long-lasting Graves disease. Combining iRepertoire HTBI primers with Arm-PCR of CDR3 regions, the authors built TCR beta libraries. MiXCR, applied by TCRdb to the multiplex PCR reads, yields one record per CDR3 protein. The table lists some 420,000 distinct CDR3 sequences, under 25% of them singletons. Documented time point: persistent/refractory GD, antithyroid drugs over 5 years with positive TRAb. After RNA was extracted from PBMCs, the TCR library was made from it. The material sequenced was peripheral blood mononuclear cells (PBMCs), taken when the disease was refractory, from a patient treated with antithyroid drugs. The origin of the receptors is a female donor with Graves disease.

This clonotype was counted between two and nine times. The V call is TRBV19, the J call TRBJ1-1, with unresolved D. The CDR3 length is 15 residues. The germline gives CDR1 LNHDA, CDR2 SQIVND (reference sequence). V lost 3 bases and J 0 bases, leaving 11 bases between the germline ends. The CDR3, as DNA: TGTGCCAGTAGTATCGCCCAGACTATGAACACTGAAGCTTTCTTT. This codes for CASSIAQTMNTEAFF.

This clonotype has a count of ten or more. The V and J genes are TRBV28 and TRBJ2-5, with 7 bases fitting TRBD1. The trim removed 6 bases at V and 4 bases at J, leaving 8 bases unmatched. CDR1 and CDR2 from the germline V gene are MDHEN and SYDVKM. The CDR3 consists of 14 residues. The CDR3 bases are TGTGCCAGCAGGTCAACAGGGGATGGAGAGACCCAGTACTTC. Protein product: CASRSTGDGETQYF.

This clonotype was recorded once. A much larger clone lies a single base off, so this may be a read error. The chain recombines TRBV28 with TRBJ2-7; the D gene is possibly TRBD2 (6 bases). Germline-derived CDR1 and CDR2 are MDHEN and SYDVKM. The length of the CDR3 is 15 residues. The CDR3 sequence: CASRGAVKYSCEQYF. The DNA of the CDR3 is TGTGCCAGCCGCGGGGCCGTTAAATATTCCTGCGAGCAGTACTTC.

This clonotype was observed a few times. The chain is built from TRBV5-1 and TRBJ1-4; D remains ambiguous. The V end was cut by 3 bases, the J end by 6 bases, with 21 bases between. CDR1 is SGHRS and CDR2 is YFSETQ in the germline V gene. The CDR3 contains 17 residues. The CDR3 here is CASSSPPGQRPDEKLFF. The DNA for the CDR3 is TGCGCCAGCAGCTCCCCCCCGGGCCAGCGACCGGATGAAAAACTGTTTTTT.

V and J are TRBV20-1 and TRBJ1-5; D unresolved. Trimming left V 3 bases short and J 7 bases short, with 10 bases between. Germline values: CDR1 DFQATT, CDR2 SNEGSKA (reference sequence). This CDR3 is built from 12 residues. The chain's CDR3 is CSASSGWQPQHF. CDR3 DNA: TGCAGTGCTAGCTCTGGGTGGCAGCCCCAGCATTTT.

This clonotype has ten or more counts. V and J are TRBV2 and TRBJ2-7; D is perhaps TRBD2 (5 bases). The germline V gene encodes CDR1 SNHLY and CDR2 FYNNEI. Trimming pared 8 bases from V and 0 bases from J, leaving 11 bases between. The length of the CDR3 is 13 residues. The CDR3 coding sequence is TGTGCCAGCGGGAGTTCCAGCTCCTACGAGCAGTACTTC. Its protein product is CASGSSSSYEQYF.

About this clonotype: A read error is possible here, since a much larger clone lies one base away. The chain recombines TRBV2 with TRBJ2-7; D might be TRBD2 (6 bases). Germline lookup yields CDR1 SNHLY and CDR2 FYNNEI. The CDR3 length is 16 residues. V lost 5 bases, J lost 3 bases, and 20 bases lay in between. The CDR3 DNA sequence: TGTGCCAGCAGTCACCCCCGGAGGGTCTCAATCTACGAGCAGTACTTC. It translates to CASSHPRRVSIYEQYF.

The sample holds many counts of this clonotype. This sequence joins TRBV19 and TRBJ1-5; 7 bases line up with TRBD1. Germline loops: CDR1 LNHDA, CDR2 SQIVND (reference sequence). Trimming removed 5 bases from V and 0 bases from J; junction bases left unmatched: 7. The CDR3 totals 16 residues. CDR3 DNA: TGTGCCAGTAGTGCGGACAGGCGTCCTAGCAATCAGCCCCAGCATTTT. Residues: CASSADRRPSNQPQHF.

This clonotype was picked up many times. In DNA, the CDR3 is TGTGCCAGCAGTTACTCGGGGGGGGGTGTCGCCTACGAGCAGTACTTC. Translated: CASSYSGGGVAYEQYF. V gene TRBV6-5 combines with J gene TRBJ2-7; the match to TRBD2 covers 7 bases. Trimming took 0 bases from V and 2 from J; bases not matched to a gene: 7. This CDR3 is built from 16 residues. Germline values: CDR1 MNHEY, CDR2 SVGAGI.

A word on this clonotype: A much larger clone lies one base from this, so it may be a read error. This chain connects TRBV28 to TRBJ1-5, with D tentatively TRBD1 (5 bases). This CDR3 spans 15 amino acids. CDR1 is MDHEN, CDR2 SYDVKM, per germline. The CDR3 nucleotides are TGTGCCAGCAGTGATCCTAGGGGCAGCAATCAGGCCCAGCATTTT. Its protein product is CASSDPRGSNQAQHF. Drawing the rest from reference TRBV28 and TRBJ1-5, the complete variable domain is DVKVTQSSRYLVKRTGEKVFLECVQDMDHENMFWYRQDPGLGLRLIYFSYDVKMKEKGDIPEGYSVSREKKERFSLILESASTNQTSMYLCASSDPRGSNQAQHFGDGTRLSIL.

To note about this clonotype: This may arise from a read error, as a much more abundant clone is one base away. The chain is built from TRBV20-1 and TRBJ2-7; 11 nucleotides line up with TRBD1. V was clipped by 7 bases and J by 4 bases; unmatched bases: 9. The CDR3 covers 14 residues. Per germline, CDR1 DFQATT and CDR2 SNEGSKA (reference sequence). The CDR3 DNA sequence: TGCAGTGTTGCCACGGACAGGGGGCGATACGAGCAGTACTTC. Its translation: CSVATDRGRYEQYF.

This clonotype was recorded at least ten times. The rearrangement uses TRBV6-1 and TRBJ1-2; D remains unclear. V lost 3 bases and J lost 4, with 9 bases in between. CDR3 length: 13 amino acids. CDR1 is MNHNS, CDR2 SASEGT, per germline. The CDR3 nucleotides are TGTGCCAGCAGTGACAGCCTAATCTATGGCTACACCTTC. Protein product: CASSDSLIYGYTF.

This clonotype has ten or more counts. This chain uses TRBV5-1 with TRBJ1-4; tentatively, D is TRBD1 (5 bases). Germline V gene data show CDR1 as SGHRS and CDR2 as YFSETQ. This CDR3 comprises 13 residues. The germline V and J ends were trimmed by 2 bases and 5 bases, with 7 bases remaining between them. Here the CDR3 reads CASSFEGNEKLFF. Written as DNA, the CDR3 is TGCGCCAGCAGCTTTGAGGGGAATGAAAAACTGTTTTTT.

This clonotype was seen only a few times. The chain has TRBV29-1 and TRBJ1-5; TRBD1 is a possible D gene (5 bases). Looked up from germline, CDR1 is SQVTM and CDR2 is ANQGSEA. The CDR3 loop spans 12 amino acids. With 8 bases removed from V and 1 base from J, the gap between germline ends came to 9 bases. CDR3 loop: CSPGGSNQPQHF. CDR3 sequence (DNA): TGCAGCCCCGGGGGGAGCAATCAGCCCCAGCATTTT.

This clonotype was counted only a few times. The V call is TRBV7-3, the J call TRBJ2-5, with 7 bases aligning to TRBD1. CDR3 length equals 15 residues. V was pared by 7 bases and J by 1 base, with 9 bases of the junction left unmatched. Looked up from germline, CDR1 is SGHTA and CDR2 is FQGTGA. As DNA, the CDR3 is TGTGCCAGCAAGCTCTACGGGACAGCCCAAGAGACCCAGTACTTC. The encoded protein is CASKLYGTAQETQYF.

This clonotype was seen many times. The rearrangement joins TRBV7-2 to TRBJ1-1; D is unresolved. V lost 5 bases, J lost 2 bases, and 9 bases lay in between. CDR3 size: 13 residues. Germline V lookup: CDR1 SGHTA, CDR2 FQGNSA. The CDR3 protein is CASSTQSNTEAFF. DNA of the CDR3: TGTGCCAGCAGCACACAGTCCAACACTGAAGCTTTCTTT.

The chain has TRBV5-6 and TRBJ1-1; D is unclear. Germline V lookup: CDR1 SGHDT, CDR2 YYEEEE. Trimming removed 5 bases at V and 4 bases at J, with 12 bases between. This CDR3 contains 13 residues. CDR3 region: CASRARRVTEAFF. The CDR3 DNA follows: TGTGCCAGCAGAGCCCGGCGAGTCACTGAAGCTTTCTTT.

This clonotype was found many times. This chain connects TRBV2 to TRBJ2-7; D uncertain. The germline gives CDR1 SNHLY, CDR2 FYNNEI. The V end lost 1 base, the J end lost 6 bases, and 16 bases lay between the germline ends. The length of the CDR3 is 15 residues. The CDR3 here is CASSEGGIASAEQYF. The DNA for the CDR3 is TGTGCCAGCAGTGAAGGGGGAATCGCGTCAGCCGAGCAGTACTTC.

This clonotype was detected ten times or more. The J gene is TRBJ2-2, the V gene TRBV12-3 or TRBV12-4, with D unclear. The CDR3 totals 12 residues. Trimming left V 3 bases short and J 4 bases short, with 3 bases between. The CDR3 bases are TGTGCCAGCAGTTTTCGCACCGGGGAGCTGTTTTTT. Translating it yields CASSFRTGELFF.

The sample holds a few counts of this clonotype. V usage is TRBV20-1 and J usage is TRBJ2-1; 7 nucleotides match TRBD1. CDR1 DFQATT and CDR2 SNEGSKA come from the germline V gene (reference sequence). The CDR3 is 16 residues long. The trim removed 4 bases at V and 0 bases at J, leaving 9 bases unmatched. CDR3 in DNA: TGCAGTGCTATTGGGACAGTCCTCAGCTCCTACAATGAGCAGTTCTTC. Protein product: CSAIGTVLSSYNEQFF.

The chain has TRBV5-1 and TRBJ2-7; tentatively, D is TRBD1 or TRBD2 (5 bases each). CDR1 is SGHRS and CDR2 is YFSETQ in the germline V gene. The CDR3 extends over 16 amino acids. Deletions cut 4 bases from V and 6 bases from J, with 23 bases between. In nucleotides, the CDR3 is TGCGCCAGCAGCAGAGAAGGGGACCCAGCTACTGGCGAGCAGTACTTC. This encodes CASSREGDPATGEQYF.

This clonotype has ten or more counts. This chain connects TRBV12-3 or TRBV12-4 to TRBJ1-2; weak D call: TRBD1 (6 bases). The V gene lost 4 bases and the J gene lost 8 bases, with 14 bases spanning the gap. The CDR3 sequence is 13 residues long. CDR3: CASSSQGHEGYTF. CDR3 coding DNA: TGTGCCAGCAGTTCCCAGGGGCATGAGGGCTACACCTTC.

The chain has TRBV6-2 or TRBV6-3 and TRBJ2-7; D not resolved. V was cut by 4 bases and J by 5 bases, with 6 bases left in between. CDR1 and CDR2 (germline): MNHEY, SVGEGT. This CDR3 has 11 residues. For the CDR3, the DNA is TGTGCCAGCAGTTTCCCCCACGAGCAGTACTTC. Encoded protein: CASSFPHEQYF.

The chain combines TRBV29-1 with TRBJ2-2; D not certain. The germline V gene has CDR1 SQVTM and CDR2 ANQGSEA. This CDR3 has 15 residues. The V and J ends lost 6 bases and 5 bases respectively, with 19 bases between them. The DNA of the CDR3 is TGCAGCGTCCTATCCTCCGCTATAGGGACCGGGGAGCTGTTTTTT. Translation: CSVLSSAIGTGELFF.